The following is a TCR beta chain sequence with its context. Its antigen is unknown. This entry comes from a study of fetal regulatory T cell absence and autoimmunity. The survey-level immunoSEQ assay was used. The repertoire was sequenced with immunoSEQ multiplex PCR; TCRdb's copy has only in-frame clones and lacks some. The sample consists of 85,000 to 100,000 clones, approximately 75% of them appearing once. General study points: Pancreas and cord blood did not differ much in TRB family usage. Antigen-driven pancreatic autoimmunity before birth in IPEX was inferred from oligoclonal enrichment. Some top pancreas TCR clones were over 85-fold enriched versus cord blood.

The CDR3 sequence is 15 residues long. CDR1 is MNHNY, CDR2 SVGAGI, per germline (reference sequence). V lost 2 bases, J lost 5 bases, and 6 bases stayed unmatched. This TCR came from a male donor with IPEX syndrome. The V gene is TRBV6-6, the J gene TRBJ2-1, with TRBD2 matching 7 bases. The sequenced sample was pancreas tissue. The CDR3 reads CASSYRGLPHNEQFF. In DNA form, the CDR3 reads TGTGCCAGCAGTTACAGGGGACTACCACACAATGAGCAGTTCTTC.